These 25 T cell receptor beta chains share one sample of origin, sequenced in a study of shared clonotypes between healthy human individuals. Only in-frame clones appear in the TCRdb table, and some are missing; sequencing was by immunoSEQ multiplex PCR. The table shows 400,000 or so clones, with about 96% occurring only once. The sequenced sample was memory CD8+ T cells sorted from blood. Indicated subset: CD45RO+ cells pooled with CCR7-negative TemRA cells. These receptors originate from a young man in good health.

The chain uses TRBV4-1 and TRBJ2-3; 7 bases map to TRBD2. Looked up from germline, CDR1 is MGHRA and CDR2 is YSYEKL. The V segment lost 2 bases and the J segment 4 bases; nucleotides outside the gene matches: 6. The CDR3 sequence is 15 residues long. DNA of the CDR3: TGCGCCAGCAGCCAAACTAGCGCGAGGGCAGATACGCAGTATTTT. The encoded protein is CASSQTSARADTQYF.

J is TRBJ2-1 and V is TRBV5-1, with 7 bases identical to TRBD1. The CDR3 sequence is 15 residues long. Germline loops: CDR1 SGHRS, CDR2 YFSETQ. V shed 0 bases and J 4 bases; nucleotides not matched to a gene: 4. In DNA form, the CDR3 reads TGCGCCAGCAGCTTGGTGGGGACAGTTTACAATGAGCAGTTCTTC. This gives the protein CASSLVGTVYNEQFF.

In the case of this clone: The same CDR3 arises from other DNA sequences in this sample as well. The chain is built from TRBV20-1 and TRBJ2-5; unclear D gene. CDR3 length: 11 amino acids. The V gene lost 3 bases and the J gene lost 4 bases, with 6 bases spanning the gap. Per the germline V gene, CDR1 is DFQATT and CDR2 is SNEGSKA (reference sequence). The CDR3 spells CSARIRETQYF. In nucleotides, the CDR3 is TGCAGTGCTAGGATCCGAGAGACCCAGTACTTC.

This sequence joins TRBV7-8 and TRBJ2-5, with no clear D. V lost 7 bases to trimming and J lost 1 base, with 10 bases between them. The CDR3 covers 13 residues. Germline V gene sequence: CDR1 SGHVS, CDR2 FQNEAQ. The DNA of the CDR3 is TGTGCCAGCATAAAGTTCGCCCAAGAGACCCAGTACTTC. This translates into CASIKFAQETQYF.

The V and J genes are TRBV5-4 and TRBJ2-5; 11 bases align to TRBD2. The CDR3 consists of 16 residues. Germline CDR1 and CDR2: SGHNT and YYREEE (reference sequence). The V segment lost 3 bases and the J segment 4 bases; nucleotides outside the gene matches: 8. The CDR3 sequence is CASSSLAGARGETQYF. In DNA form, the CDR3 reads TGTGCCAGCAGCTCACTAGCGGGAGCAAGGGGAGAGACCCAGTACTTC. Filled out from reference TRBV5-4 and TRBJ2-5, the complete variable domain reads ETGVTQSPTHLIKTRGQQVTLRCSSQSGHNTVSWYQQALGQGPQFIFQYYREEENGRGNFPPRFSGLQFPNYSSELNVNALELDDSALYLCASSSLAGARGETQYFGPGTRLLVL.

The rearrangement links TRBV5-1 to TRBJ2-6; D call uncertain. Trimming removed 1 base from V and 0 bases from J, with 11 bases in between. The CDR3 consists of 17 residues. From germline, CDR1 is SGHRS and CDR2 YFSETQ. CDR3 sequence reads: CASSLMGKSSGANVLTF. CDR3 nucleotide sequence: TGCGCCAGCAGCTTGATGGGGAAAAGCTCTGGGGCCAACGTCCTGACTTTC.

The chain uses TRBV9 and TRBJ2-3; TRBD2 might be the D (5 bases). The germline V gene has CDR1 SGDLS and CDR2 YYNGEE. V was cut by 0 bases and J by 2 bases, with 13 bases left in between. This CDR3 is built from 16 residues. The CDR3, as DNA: TGTGCCAGCAGCGTAGCTCGCGGAGGAGACACAGATACGCAGTATTTT. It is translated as CASSVARGGDTDTQYF.

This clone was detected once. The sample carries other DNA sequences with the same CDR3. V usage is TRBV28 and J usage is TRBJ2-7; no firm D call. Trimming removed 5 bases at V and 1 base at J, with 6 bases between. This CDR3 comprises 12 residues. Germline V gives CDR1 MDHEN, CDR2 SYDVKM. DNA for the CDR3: TGTGCCAGCAGTAGTACGTCCTACGAGCAGTACTTC. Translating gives CASSSTSYEQYF. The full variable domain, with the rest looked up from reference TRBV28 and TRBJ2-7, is DVKVTQSSRYLVKRTGEKVFLECVQDMDHENMFWYRQDPGLGLRLIYFSYDVKMKEKGDIPEGYSVSREKKERFSLILESASTNQTSMYLCASSSTSYEQYFGPGTRLTVT.

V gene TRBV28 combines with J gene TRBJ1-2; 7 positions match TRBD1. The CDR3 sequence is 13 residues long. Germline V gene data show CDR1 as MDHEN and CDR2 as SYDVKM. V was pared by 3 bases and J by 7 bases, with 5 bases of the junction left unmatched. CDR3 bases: TGTGCCAGCAGTTTTCCCGGGACAGCTGGCTACACCTTC. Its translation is CASSFPGTAGYTF.

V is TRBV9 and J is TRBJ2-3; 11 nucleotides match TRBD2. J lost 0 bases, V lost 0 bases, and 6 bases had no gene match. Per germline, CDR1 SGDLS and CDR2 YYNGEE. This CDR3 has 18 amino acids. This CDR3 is CASSVGRLAGTSTDTQYF. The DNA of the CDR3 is TGTGCCAGCAGCGTAGGGCGACTAGCGGGGACTAGCACAGATACGCAGTATTTT.

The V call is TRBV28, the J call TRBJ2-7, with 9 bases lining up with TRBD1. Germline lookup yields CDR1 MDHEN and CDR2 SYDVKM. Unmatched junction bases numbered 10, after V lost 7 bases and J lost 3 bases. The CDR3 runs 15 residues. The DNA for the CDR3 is TGTGCCAGCACTGGCGCCGGGACAGGGAACTACGAGCAGTACTTC. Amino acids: CASTGAGTGNYEQYF.

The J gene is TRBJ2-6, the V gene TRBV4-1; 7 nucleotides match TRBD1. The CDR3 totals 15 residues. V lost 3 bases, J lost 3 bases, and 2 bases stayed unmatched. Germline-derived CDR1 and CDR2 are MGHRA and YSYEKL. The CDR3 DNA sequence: TGCGCCAGCAGCCACGGGACAGATGGGGCCAACGTCCTGACTTTC. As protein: CASSHGTDGANVLTF.

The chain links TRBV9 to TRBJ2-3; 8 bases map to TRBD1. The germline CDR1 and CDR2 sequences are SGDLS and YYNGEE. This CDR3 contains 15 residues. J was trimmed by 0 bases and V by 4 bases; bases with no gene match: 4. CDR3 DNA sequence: TGTGCCAGCAGCCCTCGACAGGGGAGCACAGATACGCAGTATTTT. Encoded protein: CASSPRQGSTDTQYF.

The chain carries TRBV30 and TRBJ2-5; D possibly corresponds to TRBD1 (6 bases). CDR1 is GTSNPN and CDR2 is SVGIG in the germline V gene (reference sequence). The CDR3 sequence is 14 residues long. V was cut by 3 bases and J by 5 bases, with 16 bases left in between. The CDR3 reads CAWRNTGFGETQYF. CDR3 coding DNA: TGTGCCTGGAGGAACACAGGGTTCGGGGAGACCCAGTACTTC.

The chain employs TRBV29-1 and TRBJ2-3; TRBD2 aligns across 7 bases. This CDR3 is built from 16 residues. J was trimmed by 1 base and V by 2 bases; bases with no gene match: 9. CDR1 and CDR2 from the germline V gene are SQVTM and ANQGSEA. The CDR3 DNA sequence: TGCAGCGTTGAAAATCCTCGCGGGAGCGGCACAGATACGCAGTATTTT. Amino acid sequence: CSVENPRGSGTDTQYF.

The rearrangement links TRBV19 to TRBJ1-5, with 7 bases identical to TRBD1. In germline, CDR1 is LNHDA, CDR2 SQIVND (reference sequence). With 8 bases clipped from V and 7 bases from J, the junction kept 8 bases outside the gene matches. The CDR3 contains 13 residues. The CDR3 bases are TGTGCCAGTCGCGACAGGGAGGGGCAGCCCCAGCATTTT. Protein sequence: CASRDREGQPQHF.

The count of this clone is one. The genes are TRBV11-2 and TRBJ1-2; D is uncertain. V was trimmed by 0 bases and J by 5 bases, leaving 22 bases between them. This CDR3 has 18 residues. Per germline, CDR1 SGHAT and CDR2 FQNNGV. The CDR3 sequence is CASSLDMFRGSSRYGYTF. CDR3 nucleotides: TGTGCCAGCAGCTTAGATATGTTTCGGGGATCGAGTCGGTATGGCTACACCTTC. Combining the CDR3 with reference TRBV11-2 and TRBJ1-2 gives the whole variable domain EAGVAQSPRYKIIEKRQSVAFWCNPISGHATLYWYQQILGQGPKLLIQFQNNGVVDDSQLPKDRFSAERLKGVDSTLKIQPAKLEDSAVYLCASSLDMFRGSSRYGYTFGSGTRLTVV.

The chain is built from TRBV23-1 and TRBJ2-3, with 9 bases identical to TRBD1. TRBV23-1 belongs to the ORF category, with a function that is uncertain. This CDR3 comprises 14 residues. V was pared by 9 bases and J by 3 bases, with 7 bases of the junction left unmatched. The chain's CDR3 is CARIADRGTDTQYF. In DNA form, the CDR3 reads TGCGCCAGGATAGCCGACAGGGGGACAGATACGCAGTATTTT.

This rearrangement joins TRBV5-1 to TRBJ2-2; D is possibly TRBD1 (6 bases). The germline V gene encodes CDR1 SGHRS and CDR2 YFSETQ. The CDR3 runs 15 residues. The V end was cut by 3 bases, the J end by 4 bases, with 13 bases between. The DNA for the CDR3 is TGCGCCAGCAGCTCACAGGGTTCGGGCACCGGGGAGCTGTTTTTT. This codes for CASSSQGSGTGELFF. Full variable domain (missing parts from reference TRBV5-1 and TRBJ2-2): KAGVTQTPRYLIKTRGQQVTLSCSPISGHRSVSWYQQTPGQGLQFLFEYFSETQRNKGNFPGRFSGRQFSNSRSEMNVSTLELGDSALYLCASSSQGSGTGELFFGEGSRLTVL.

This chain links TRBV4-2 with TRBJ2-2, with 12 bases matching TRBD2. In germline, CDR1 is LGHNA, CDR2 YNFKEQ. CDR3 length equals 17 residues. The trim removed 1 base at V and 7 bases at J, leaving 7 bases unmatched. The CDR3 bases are TGTGCCAGCAGCCAAGCTCCCCGGACTAGCGGGATCGGGGAGCTGTTTTTT. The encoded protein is CASSQAPRTSGIGELFF.

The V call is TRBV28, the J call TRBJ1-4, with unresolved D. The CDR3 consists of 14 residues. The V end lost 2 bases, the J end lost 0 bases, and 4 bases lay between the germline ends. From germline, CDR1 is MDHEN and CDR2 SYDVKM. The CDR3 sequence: CASSLRATNEKLFF. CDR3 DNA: TGTGCCAGCAGTTTACGGGCAACTAATGAAAAACTGTTTTTT.

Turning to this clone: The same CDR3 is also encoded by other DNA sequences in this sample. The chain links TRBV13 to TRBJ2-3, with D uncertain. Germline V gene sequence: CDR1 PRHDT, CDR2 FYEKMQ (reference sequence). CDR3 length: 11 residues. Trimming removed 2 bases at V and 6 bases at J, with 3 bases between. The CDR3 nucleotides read TGTGCCAGCAGCTTATCGGATACGCAGTATTTT. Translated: CASSLSDTQYF.

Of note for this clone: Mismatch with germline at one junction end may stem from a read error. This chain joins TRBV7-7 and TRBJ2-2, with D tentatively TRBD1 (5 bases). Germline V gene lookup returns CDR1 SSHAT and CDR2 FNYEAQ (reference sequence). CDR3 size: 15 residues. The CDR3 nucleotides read TGTGCTAGCAGCTTATTAACAGGGAACACCGGGGAGCTGTTTTTT. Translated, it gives CASSLLTGNTGELFF.

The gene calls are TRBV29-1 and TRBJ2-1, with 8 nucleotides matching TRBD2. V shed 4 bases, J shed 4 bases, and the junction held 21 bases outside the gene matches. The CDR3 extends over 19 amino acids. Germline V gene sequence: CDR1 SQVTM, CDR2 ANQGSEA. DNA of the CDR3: TGCAGCGTTGGAGGGTTTAGCGGGGAGGGGGTGCGTGGTTACAATGAGCAGTTCTTC. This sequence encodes CSVGGFSGEGVRGYNEQFF.

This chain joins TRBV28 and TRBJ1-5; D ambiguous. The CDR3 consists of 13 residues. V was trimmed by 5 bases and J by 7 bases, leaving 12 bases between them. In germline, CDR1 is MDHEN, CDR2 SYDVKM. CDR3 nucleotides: TGTGCCAGCAGTCGCCCGGCCAGGCAGCCCCAGCATTTT. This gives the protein CASSRPARQPQHF.